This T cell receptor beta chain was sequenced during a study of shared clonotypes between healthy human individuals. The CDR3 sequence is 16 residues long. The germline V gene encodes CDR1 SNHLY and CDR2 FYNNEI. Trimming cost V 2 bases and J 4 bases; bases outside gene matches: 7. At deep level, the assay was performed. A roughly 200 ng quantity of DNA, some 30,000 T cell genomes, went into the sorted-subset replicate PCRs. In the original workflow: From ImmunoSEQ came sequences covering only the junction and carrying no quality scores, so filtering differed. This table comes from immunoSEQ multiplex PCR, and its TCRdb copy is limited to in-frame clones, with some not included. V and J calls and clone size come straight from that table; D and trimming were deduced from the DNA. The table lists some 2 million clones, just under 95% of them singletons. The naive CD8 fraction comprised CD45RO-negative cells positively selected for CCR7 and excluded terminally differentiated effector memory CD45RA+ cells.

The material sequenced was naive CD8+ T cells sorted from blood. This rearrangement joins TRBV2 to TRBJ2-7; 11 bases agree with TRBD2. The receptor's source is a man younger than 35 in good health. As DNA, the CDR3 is TGTGCCAGCAGTGAAAACCTAGCGGGAGGACATTACGAGCAGTACTTC. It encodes CASSENLAGGHYEQYF.